This T cell receptor beta chain was profiled in a study of beta chain features in type 1 diabetes. Looking at the study overall: Across all samples, about 100,000,000 sorted cells were examined. Findings of the study overall: It was among patients, rather than healthy donors, that naive, central memory and Treg TCRB repertoires appeared more similar. VDJ junctions sequenced from type 1 diabetes patients showed fewer insertions and more deletions.

Worth noting for this clone: Its antigen is currently unknown.

Sorting with CD45RO/CCR7/CD25/CD127/CD95/CD27 yielded naive, central memory, regulatory and stem-like memory CD4+ cells. The germline CDR1 and CDR2 sequences are MNHEY and SMNVEV (reference sequence). The ends were cut back, 4 bases at V and 4 bases at J, with 13 bases in the middle. The CDR3 has 15 amino acids. The study reverse transcribed the entire isolated RNA, so it sequenced expressed TCRB transcripts. Clones were read by immunoSEQ multiplex PCR, and TCRdb kept only the in-frame ones, dropping some. The sample shows a few hundred thousand clones, around 14% of them seen only once. The chain combines TRBV27 with TRBJ1-4, with D possibly matching TRBD1 (5 bases). The TCR sequence derives from a young man in good health. The sequencing sample was made of naive CD4+ T cells from blood. CDR3 amino acids: CASSSSGLGNEKLFF. In nucleotides, the CDR3 is TGTGCCAGCAGTTCTTCAGGGCTGGGTAATGAAAAACTGTTTTTT.